The rows below give T cell receptor beta chains drawn from one sample of a study of pediatric ulcerative colitis. The method was immunoSEQ multiplex PCR; TCRdb's version includes in-frame clones alone and lacks a portion of them. The repertoire includes more than 45,000 clones, about 89% of them detected once, and around 1.5% sits in the top ten. The sequencing input was blood. The receptors shown here come from a boy between 10 and 17 years old who was a control in a study of pediatric ulcerative colitis. CDR3s include the opening cysteine and the closing phenylalanine or tryptophan. Each record gives: D gene, clone size, J gene, V gene, CDR3 protein, CDR3 DNA. The D gene is left open where the match is weak. Only part of the rows carry a size: once, few, many, or a class if the clone is expanded.

D: -
size: -
J: TRBJ1-5
V: TRBV7-6
CDR3: CASSLLREGQPQHF
DNA: TGTGCCAGCAGCTTACTTAGGGAAGGTCAGCCCCAGCATTTT

D: -
size: -
J: TRBJ1-2
V: TRBV7-9
CDR3: CASSHTEVNYGYTF
DNA: TGTGCCAGCAGCCATACCGAAGTGAACTATGGCTACACCTTC

D: -
size: -
J: TRBJ1-4
V: TRBV6-1
CDR3: CASSGTLPTNEKLFF
DNA: TGTGCCAGCAGTGGGACGTTGCCAACTAATGAAAAACTGTTTTTT

D: -
size: -
J: TRBJ1-1
V: TRBV5-4
CDR3: CASSLDGGIKAFF
DNA: TGTGCCAGCAGCTTGGATGGAGGGATCAAAGCTTTCTTT

D: -
size: -
J: TRBJ1-4
V: TRBV21-1
CDR3: CASSNQTRHNEKLFF
DNA: TGTGCCAGCAGCAATCAGACGAGACATAATGAAAAACTGTTTTTT

D: -
size: few
J: TRBJ2-3
V: TRBV5-8
CDR3: CASSLAEAGWGTDTQYF
DNA: TGTGCCAGCAGCTTGGCCGAGGCGGGTTGGGGCACAGATACGCAGTATTTT

D: TRBD2
size: -
J: TRBJ2-7
V: TRBV4-2
CDR3: CASSQGPTSGTNYEQYF
DNA: TGTGCCAGCAGCCAAGGCCCGACTAGCGGGACGAACTACGAGCAGTACTTC

D: TRBD1
size: -
J: TRBJ1-2
V: TRBV11-2
CDR3: CASSLLYPGQTNYGYTF
DNA: TGTGCCAGCAGCTTACTATACCCGGGACAGACTAACTATGGCTACACCTTC

D: -
size: -
J: TRBJ2-1
V: TRBV7-2
CDR3: CASSLATLWSSPKSANEQFF
DNA: TGTGCCAGCAGCTTAGCAACTCTATGGTCATCCCCTAAAAGCGCCAATGAGCAGTTCTTC

D: -
size: -
J: TRBJ2-7
V: TRBV19
CDR3: CATSSWAYEQYF
DNA: TGTGCCACCTCCTCCTGGGCCTACGAGCAGTACTTC

D: -
size: -
J: TRBJ2-3
V: TRBV27
CDR3: CASWGPDTQYF
DNA: TGTGCCAGCTGGGGTCCAGATACGCAGTATTTT

D: TRBD2
size: -
J: TRBJ2-1
V: TRBV7-9
CDR3: CASSFGWTYMAGEEHEQFF
DNA: TGTGCCAGCAGCTTTGGTTGGACCTATATGGCGGGAGAAGAGCATGAGCAGTTCTTC

D: TRBD2
size: -
J: TRBJ2-3
V: TRBV7-3
CDR3: CASSPGGTDTQYF
DNA: TGTGCCAGCAGCCCGGGAGGTACAGATACGCAGTATTTT

D: -
size: few
J: TRBJ1-2
V: TRBV21-1
CDR3: CASSNYSYTF
DNA: TGTGCCAGCAGCAATTATAGTTACACCTTC

D: TRBD2
size: -
J: TRBJ2-3
V: TRBV28
CDR3: CASSLSWASGRTDTQYF
DNA: TGTGCCAGCAGTTTATCCTGGGCTAGCGGGAGGACAGATACGCAGTATTTT

D: -
size: -
J: TRBJ2-5
V: TRBV20-1
CDR3: CSPRAAQTQYF
DNA: TGCAGTCCTCGAGCCGCACAGACCCAGTACTTC

D: TRBD1
size: -
J: TRBJ1-6
V: TRBV4-3
CDR3: CASSRGYRGFYSPLHF
DNA: TGCGCCAGCAGCCGAGGCTACAGGGGGTTCTATTCACCCCTCCACTTT

D: TRBD1
size: -
J: TRBJ1-2
V: TRBV6-5
CDR3: CASSLGTGGSGYTF
DNA: TGTGCCAGCAGTTTAGGGACAGGGGGCAGTGGCTACACCTTC

D: -
size: -
J: TRBJ1-3
V: TRBV4-1
CDR3: CASSQVQAAVIVSGNTIYF
DNA: TGCGCCAGCAGCCAAGTACAGGCAGCGGTGATTGTCTCTGGAAACACCATATATTTT

D: -
size: -
J: TRBJ1-1
V: TRBV27
CDR3: CASSHFGGLGTEAFF
DNA: TGTGCCAGCAGCCACTTCGGAGGGCTAGGGACTGAAGCTTTCTTT

D: TRBD1
size: few
J: TRBJ1-4
V: TRBV2
CDR3: CASRDRGLLNEKLFF
DNA: TGTGCCAGCCGGGACAGGGGACTCCTAAATGAAAAACTGTTTTTT

D: -
size: -
J: TRBJ2-7
V: TRBV5-1
CDR3: CASSFGRDYEQYF
DNA: TGCGCCAGCAGCTTCGGCAGGGACTACGAGCAGTACTTC

D: TRBD1
size: -
J: TRBJ2-2
V: TRBV5-8
CDR3: CASTTGQHTGELFF
DNA: TGTGCCAGCACCACGGGACAGCACACCGGGGAGCTGTTTTTT

D: -
size: once
J: TRBJ2-7
V: TRBV20-1
CDR3: CSARGGYEQYF
DNA: TGCAGTGCTAGAGGTGGCTACGAGCAGTACTTC

D: TRBD2
size: -
J: TRBJ2-1
V: TRBV5-1
CDR3: CASSLQGLAGHFYEQFF
DNA: TGCGCCAGCAGCCTACAGGGACTAGCGGGCCACTTCTATGAGCAGTTCTTC

D: TRBD1
size: -
J: TRBJ2-7
V: TRBV27
CDR3: CASSLQGVAYEQYF
DNA: TGTGCCAGCAGTTTACAGGGGGTAGCCTACGAGCAGTACTTC

D: -
size: -
J: TRBJ1-2
V: TRBV18
CDR3: CASSPSTVQSFYGYTF
DNA: TGTGCCAGCTCACCATCCACCGTTCAAAGTTTCTATGGCTACACCTTC

D: TRBD2
size: -
J: TRBJ2-3
V: TRBV6-1
CDR3: CASSVIGGVGADTQYF
DNA: TGTGCCAGCAGTGTCATCGGGGGGGTAGGGGCAGATACGCAGTATTTT

D: TRBD2
size: -
J: TRBJ2-7
V: TRBV6-5
CDR3: CASRPGLAGTGYF
DNA: TGTGCCAGCAGGCCGGGACTAGCGGGGACGGGGTACTTC

D: TRBD2
size: -
J: TRBJ2-1
V: TRBV7-8
CDR3: CASSLRTSGDDEQFF
DNA: TGTGCCAGCAGCTTAAGAACTAGCGGGGACGATGAGCAGTTCTTC

D: TRBD1
size: -
J: TRBJ1-2
V: TRBV10-3
CDR3: CAFSGGRESGYTF
DNA: TGTGCCTTTTCAGGGGGCCGCGAGTCTGGCTACACCTTC

D: TRBD2
size: -
J: TRBJ2-2
V: TRBV7-3
CDR3: CASSLNGLAANTGELFF
DNA: TGTGCCAGCAGCTTAAACGGACTAGCGGCGAACACCGGGGAGCTGTTTTTT

D: -
size: once
J: TRBJ2-7
V: TRBV6-5
CDR3: CASRESPAYEQYF
DNA: TGTGCCAGCAGGGAGTCTCCGGCCTACGAGCAGTACTTC

D: TRBD2
size: -
J: TRBJ2-7
V: TRBV7-9
CDR3: CASSIPGTSANEQYF
DNA: TGTGCCAGCAGCATACCAGGGACTAGCGCCAACGAGCAGTACTTC

D: TRBD2
size: -
J: TRBJ2-5
V: TRBV19
CDR3: CASSIEAGDQETQYF
DNA: TGTGCCAGTAGTATAGAAGCGGGGGACCAAGAGACCCAGTACTTC

D: TRBD1
size: -
J: TRBJ1-2
V: TRBV9
CDR3: CASRVQTGGASGYTF
DNA: TGTGCCAGCAGAGTACAAACAGGGGGCGCCTCTGGCTACACCTTC

D: -
size: -
J: TRBJ2-2
V: TRBV4-3
CDR3: CASSQDGPGFNRELFF
DNA: TGCGCCAGCAGCCAGGATGGACCGGGTTTTAATAGGGAGCTGTTTTTT

D: -
size: -
J: TRBJ1-3
V: TRBV11-2
CDR3: CASSFKFGPASGNTIYF
DNA: TGTGCCAGCAGCTTTAAATTTGGACCCGCCTCTGGAAACACCATATATTTT